The next 29 T cell receptor beta chains were all read from a single sample in a study of response to subunit inactivated influenza vaccine. TCRdb independently ran MiXCR on the RT-PCR reads; one entry per CDR3 protein. The sample yields around 480,000 distinct CDR3 sequences, 16% seen once. The sample here was CD4+ T cells sorted from PBMCs, taken around 25 months after vaccination. The origin of the receptors is a man between 50 and 70 years old who received an inactivated influenza vaccine.

The chain links TRBV12-3 or TRBV12-4 to TRBJ2-1; TRBD1 aligns across 10 bases. The CDR3 consists of 15 residues. Germline trimming cut 7 bases from V and 3 bases from J; bases unmatched to any gene: 6. The CDR3 DNA is TGTGCCAGCAACCCGACAGGGGGCTTCTACAATGAGCAGTTCTTC. Translated: CASNPTGGFYNEQFF.

The J gene is TRBJ2-2, the V gene TRBV20-1, with D tentatively TRBD2 (6 bases). V was pared by 3 bases and J by 4 bases, with 9 bases between. This CDR3 spans 13 amino acids. The germline CDR1 and CDR2 sequences are DFQATT and SNEGSKA (reference sequence). CDR3 amino acids: CSASGTFTGELFF. DNA for the CDR3: TGCAGTGCTAGCGGGACTTTCACCGGGGAGCTGTTTTTT.

The chain uses TRBV15 and TRBJ1-5; D possibly corresponds to TRBD1 (6 bases). Looked up from germline, CDR1 is LNHNV and CDR2 is YYDKDF (reference sequence). V was clipped by 1 base and J by 1 base, with 14 bases between them. The CDR3 length is 17 residues. CDR3 in amino acids: CATSRVGGPTSNQPQHF. In DNA, the CDR3 is TGTGCCACCAGCAGAGTGGGGGGGCCTACCAGCAATCAGCCCCAGCATTTT.

This chain links TRBV5-1 with TRBJ2-5; possible D gene TRBD1, 6 bases. Germline CDR1 SGHRS, CDR2 YFSETQ. V was clipped by 3 bases and J by 0 bases, with 12 bases between them. The CDR3 is 15 residues long. The DNA of the CDR3 is TGCGCCAGCAGCTGGGGACACCGGTACCAAGAGACCCAGTACTTC. Its translation is CASSWGHRYQETQYF.

Remarks on this clonotype: Possible read error: a much larger clone is one base away. The chain has TRBV3-1 and TRBJ2-6; 8 positions agree with TRBD1. Germline CDR1 is LGHDT and CDR2 is YNNKEL (reference sequence). Germline trimming cut 5 bases from V and 0 bases from J; bases unmatched to any gene: 12. The CDR3 has 19 amino acids. CDR3 sequence (DNA): TGTGCCAGCAGCAAAAGGACAGGGAGTTCCCTCTCTGGGGCCAACGTCCTGACTTTC. It yields the protein CASSKRTGSSLSGANVLTF.

This chain joins TRBV3-1 and TRBJ2-1; TRBD2 matches 9 bases. CDR1 is LGHDT and CDR2 is YNNKEL in the germline V gene (reference sequence). The V gene end was trimmed by 4 bases and the J gene end by 7 bases; junction bases not matched to a gene: 5. The CDR3 totals 14 residues. CDR3 sequence reads: CASSPLAGPNEQFF. The CDR3 DNA reads TGTGCCAGCAGCCCGCTAGCGGGACCGAATGAGCAGTTCTTC.

This clonotype was seen a single time. The gene calls are TRBV7-2 and TRBJ2-7; either TRBD1 or TRBD2 may supply D (5 bases each). This CDR3 has 15 amino acids. V shed 3 bases and J shed 6 bases, with 18 bases lying between them. The germline CDR1 and CDR2 sequences are SGHTA and FQGNSA. The CDR3 nucleotides read TGTGCCAGCAGCTTGACGAGGACTGGGGCGCTCGAGCAGTACTTC. This codes for CASSLTRTGALEQYF.

This chain connects TRBV20-1 to TRBJ2-3; 8 nucleotides match TRBD2. The V segment lost 3 bases and the J segment 3 bases; nucleotides outside the gene matches: 5. Looked up from germline, CDR1 is DFQATT and CDR2 is SNEGSKA (reference sequence). CDR3 length: 14 amino acids. DNA for the CDR3: TGCAGTGCTAGGCAAGCGGGAGAGACAGATACGCAGTATTTT. Its protein product is CSARQAGETDTQYF.

There are many counts of this clonotype. This rearrangement joins TRBV24-1 to TRBJ1-1; D is possibly TRBD1 (5 bases). Between the trimmed V and J ends, which lost 10 bases and 2 bases, there was a span of 16 bases. CDR3 length: 14 residues. The V gene's germline CDR1 is KGHDR and CDR2 SFDVKD. CDR3 region: CATDLGGFNTEAFF. The CDR3, as DNA: TGTGCCACAGACCTTGGGGGATTTAACACTGAAGCTTTCTTT.

This clonotype was observed a single time. This chain links TRBV7-9 with TRBJ2-1, with D perhaps TRBD1 or TRBD2 (5 bases each). Germline CDR1 and CDR2: SEHNR and FQNEAQ (reference sequence). V lost 6 bases, J lost 10 bases, and 10 bases lay in between. The CDR3 runs 11 residues. The CDR3 region has the DNA TGTGCCAGCAGTTGGGGCGGGGAGCAGTTCTTC. Amino acid sequence: CASSWGGEQFF.

This clonotype has only a few counts. V is TRBV5-1 and J is TRBJ1-1, with 8 bases fitting TRBD1. J gave up 0 bases and V 6 bases, and 4 bases lay outside the gene matches. Germline loops: CDR1 SGHRS, CDR2 YFSETQ. There are 14 residues in the CDR3. The CDR3: CASNSGGMNTEAFF. CDR3 sequence (DNA): TGCGCCAGCAACTCAGGGGGCATGAACACTGAAGCTTTCTTT.

This clonotype was detected only a few times. The chain links TRBV30 to TRBJ1-5; weak D call: TRBD1 (5 bases). Germline values: CDR1 GTSNPN, CDR2 SVGIG (reference sequence). The CDR3 consists of 14 residues. The V and J ends lost 0 bases and 3 bases respectively, with 9 bases between them. The CDR3 DNA follows: TGTGCCTGGAGTGTCGGGGGATTCAATCAGCCCCAGCATTTT. It yields the protein CAWSVGGFNQPQHF.

This rearrangement joins TRBV20-1 to TRBJ1-2, with D perhaps TRBD1 (6 bases). CDR3 length: 15 residues. CDR1 and CDR2 (germline): DFQATT, SNEGSKA (reference sequence). Trimming pared 0 bases from V and 8 bases from J, leaving 19 bases between. The CDR3 loop is CSARDGGASRVGYTF. The CDR3 DNA sequence: TGCAGTGCTAGAGATGGGGGCGCGTCACGAGTCGGCTACACCTTC.

The rearrangement joins TRBV12-3 or TRBV12-4 to TRBJ1-2; maybe TRBD1 (6 bases). V lost 6 bases to trimming and J lost 9 bases, with 14 bases between them. There are 12 residues in the CDR3. The CDR3 DNA reads as TGTGCCAGCAGCCCGATACAGGGTCGCTACACCTTC. It yields the protein CASSPIQGRYTF.

The genes are TRBV5-6 and TRBJ1-6; weak D call: TRBD1 (5 bases). Germline lookup yields CDR1 SGHDT and CDR2 YYEEEE. The CDR3 is 13 amino acids. V was pared by 8 bases and J by 7 bases, with 13 bases between. The CDR3 nucleotides are TGTGCCAGGGGGACTAGGAGGAATTCACCCCTCCACTTT. This codes for CARGTRRNSPLHF.

For the CDR3, the DNA is TGTGCCAGCAGCTTCCGCATCGGGACTAGCGGGAATGAGCAGTTCTTC. Encoded protein: CASSFRIGTSGNEQFF. The chain is built from TRBV7-9 and TRBJ2-1; 12 bases are a match to TRBD2. The ends lost 3 bases at V and 7 bases at J; junction bases unmatched: 7. Germline values: CDR1 SEHNR, CDR2 FQNEAQ (reference sequence). The CDR3 is made up of 16 amino acids.

This clonotype was detected a few times. The J gene is TRBJ1-6, the V gene TRBV20-1, with TRBD1 matching 7 bases. Germline assignment: CDR1 DFQATT and CDR2 SNEGSKA (reference sequence). The CDR3 spans 17 residues. V was clipped by 6 bases and J by 3 bases; unmatched bases: 14. CDR3 sequence reads: CSARIRQGVNYNSPLHF. The CDR3 DNA follows: TGCAGTGCCCGTATCCGACAGGGAGTCAACTATAATTCACCCCTCCACTTT.

The chain recombines TRBV18 with TRBJ1-2; 8 nucleotides align to TRBD1. There are 17 residues in the CDR3. Germline V gene lookup returns CDR1 KGHSH and CDR2 LQKENI. V was pared by 6 bases and J by 2 bases, with 14 bases of the junction left unmatched. CDR3: CASSPRLDRDLNYGYTF. For the CDR3, the DNA is TGTGCCAGCTCCCCCAGACTGGACAGGGACCTGAACTATGGCTACACCTTC.

Only a few counts were recorded for this clonotype. This chain joins TRBV12-3 or TRBV12-4 and TRBJ1-2; D call uncertain. The V end was cut by 4 bases, the J end by 1 base, with 10 bases between. The CDR3 totals 14 residues. In DNA form, the CDR3 reads TGTGCCAGCAGTTCCCCTCTGGGTAACTATGGCTACACCTTC. Its translation is CASSSPLGNYGYTF.

The chain links TRBV20-1 to TRBJ2-1; 9 positions match TRBD1. With V trimmed by 7 bases and J by 7 bases, 8 bases remained unmatched. Germline V CDR1 and CDR2: DFQATT, SNEGSKA (reference sequence). This CDR3 is 13 amino acids long. The CDR3 sequence: CSEGGQGTNEQFF. DNA of the CDR3: TGCAGTGAGGGCGGACAGGGGACAAATGAGCAGTTCTTC.

V usage is TRBV7-2 and J usage is TRBJ2-3, with 7 bases identical to TRBD2. The J segment lost 5 bases and the V segment lost 2 bases, leaving 10 bases of the junction unmatched. The CDR3 has 16 amino acids. The germline V gene has CDR1 SGHTA and CDR2 FQGNSA. CDR3 protein: CASSLRFGLAGDTQYF. The CDR3 nucleotides are TGTGCCAGCAGCTTACGCTTTGGGTTAGCGGGAGATACGCAGTATTTT.

The V call is TRBV20-1, the J call TRBJ2-5, with 7 bases that match TRBD2. This CDR3 has 15 residues. The V segment lost 1 base and the J segment 0 bases; nucleotides outside the gene matches: 5. In germline, CDR1 is DFQATT, CDR2 SNEGSKA (reference sequence). CDR3 coding DNA: TGCAGTGCTAGAGGTGGTGCGGGGGACCAAGAGACCCAGTACTTC. Protein sequence: CSARGGAGDQETQYF.

The genes are TRBV4-3 and TRBJ2-7; D is possibly TRBD1 (6 bases). V was trimmed by 9 bases and J by 2 bases, leaving 14 bases between them. Per germline, CDR1 LGHNA and CDR2 YSLEER. The CDR3 totals 13 residues. The CDR3 here is CARPRTDTYEQYF. The CDR3 DNA is TGCGCCAGGCCCCGGACAGACACCTACGAGCAGTACTTC.

The chain couples TRBV2 to TRBJ1-4; 7 bases match TRBD1. CDR1 is SNHLY and CDR2 is FYNNEI in the germline V gene. The CDR3 loop spans 13 amino acids. The junction had 2 bases not matched to a gene; V was cut back by 3 bases and J by 7 bases. The CDR3 bases are TGTGCCAGCAGTGATACAGGGGCTGAAAAACTGTTTTTT. Translation: CASSDTGAEKLFF. The entire variable domain, with the rest obtained from reference TRBV2 and TRBJ1-4, is as follows: EPEVTQTPSHQVTQMGQEVILRCVPISNHLYFYWYRQILGQKVEFLVSFYNNEISEKSEIFDDQFSVERPDGSNFTLKIRSTKLEDSAMYFCASSDTGAEKLFFGSGTQLSVL.

CDR3 bases: TGTGCCAGCACATCTGGGGTTTCGCACCAGCCCCAGCATTTT. It specifies CASTSGVSHQPQHF. This chain uses TRBV3-1 with TRBJ1-5; no clear D. The CDR3 extends over 14 amino acids. Germline-derived CDR1 and CDR2 are LGHDT and YNNKEL (reference sequence). Deletions cut 7 bases from V and 7 bases from J, with 17 bases between.

This clonotype was counted only a few times. The gene calls are TRBV11-3 and TRBJ1-4; possibly TRBD1 for D (5 bases). The germline V and J ends were trimmed by 3 bases and 14 bases, with 16 bases remaining between them. The CDR3 runs to 13 residues. CDR1 is SGHNT, CDR2 YENEEA, per germline. The CDR3 here is CASSFRTNSGLFF. The CDR3 DNA sequence: TGTGCCAGCAGCTTCCGGACCAACTCAGGGCTGTTTTTT.

This clonotype has just a few counts. The chain employs TRBV7-2 and TRBJ1-5; D not certain. Deletions cut 3 bases from V and 4 bases from J, with 10 bases between. Germline lookup yields CDR1 SGHTA and CDR2 FQGNSA. The CDR3 runs 14 residues. CDR3 nucleotides: TGTGCCAGCAGCTTTGCTAGGTTTAATCAGCCCCAGCATTTT. Translating gives CASSFARFNQPQHF.

This rearrangement joins TRBV4-1 to TRBJ1-1; a weak D match, TRBD1 (6 bases). The germline V gene has CDR1 MGHRA and CDR2 YSYEKL. Between the trimmed V and J ends, which lost 3 bases and 3 bases, there was a span of 14 bases. The CDR3 has 15 residues. The CDR3 bases are TGCGCCAGCAGCCACCTCGGGGGGCACCACACTGAAGCTTTCTTT. Residues: CASSHLGGHHTEAFF.

This clonotype was counted between two and nine times. The genes are TRBV4-3 and TRBJ1-2, with 8 bases aligning to TRBD1. The CDR3 spans 16 residues. Germline lookup yields CDR1 LGHNA and CDR2 YSLEER. The J segment lost 3 bases and the V segment lost 3 bases, leaving 9 bases of the junction unmatched. The CDR3 DNA reads TGCGCCAGCAGCCAGGTCATGGGACAGGCCTACTATGGCTACACCTTC. Translating it yields CASSQVMGQAYYGYTF.